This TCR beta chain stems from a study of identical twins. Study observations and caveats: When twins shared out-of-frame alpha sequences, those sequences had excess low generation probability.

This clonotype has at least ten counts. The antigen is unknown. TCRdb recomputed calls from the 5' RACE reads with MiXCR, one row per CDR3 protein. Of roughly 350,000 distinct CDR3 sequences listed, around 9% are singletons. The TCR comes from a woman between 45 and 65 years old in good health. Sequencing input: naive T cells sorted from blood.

The CDR3 here is CAISEGLSSYEQYF. DNA of the CDR3: TGTGCCATCAGTGAGGGACTTAGCTCCTACGAGCAGTACTTC. The chain joins TRBV10-3 to TRBJ2-7; weak D call: TRBD2 (5 bases). V lost 2 bases to trimming and J lost 0 bases, with 8 bases between them. CDR3 size: 14 residues. Germline V gene lookup returns CDR1 ENHRY and CDR2 SYGVKD.